This TCR beta chain was profiled in a study of radiotherapy plus CTLA-4 blockade in lung cancer. Study context: Disease control reached over 30%, with objective responses in less than 20%.

Chemo-refractory metastatic non-small-cell lung cancer patients received focal radiation with ipilimumab CTLA-4 blockade. About this clone: The antigen is unknown.

Study conclusions and caveats: Per reports, early blood T cell clone dynamics, plus interferon-beta, forecast response most strongly. Researchers report tumor-derived TCR clones expanding in blood after radiotherapy plus ipilimumab.

Assay used: immunoSEQ multiplex PCR; TCRdb lists only in-frame clones, some missing. The sample comprises tens of thousands of clones, 85% of which are singletons, and 5.8% rests with the top ten. This clonotype was obtained from a human donor with non-small cell lung cancer who had stable disease on radiotherapy plus ipilimumab. This material consisted of peripheral blood, taken from a patient treated with radiotherapy plus ipilimumab.

CDR3 amino acids: CASSVGGTGSYNEQFF. The CDR3 DNA follows: TGTGCCAGCAGCGTAGGGGGGACAGGGTCCTACAATGAGCAGTTCTTC. V gene TRBV9 combines with J gene TRBJ2-1; 9 bases agree with TRBD1. The CDR3 contains 16 residues. Germline-derived CDR1 and CDR2 are SGDLS and YYNGEE. J was trimmed by 1 base and V by 0 bases; bases with no gene match: 2.